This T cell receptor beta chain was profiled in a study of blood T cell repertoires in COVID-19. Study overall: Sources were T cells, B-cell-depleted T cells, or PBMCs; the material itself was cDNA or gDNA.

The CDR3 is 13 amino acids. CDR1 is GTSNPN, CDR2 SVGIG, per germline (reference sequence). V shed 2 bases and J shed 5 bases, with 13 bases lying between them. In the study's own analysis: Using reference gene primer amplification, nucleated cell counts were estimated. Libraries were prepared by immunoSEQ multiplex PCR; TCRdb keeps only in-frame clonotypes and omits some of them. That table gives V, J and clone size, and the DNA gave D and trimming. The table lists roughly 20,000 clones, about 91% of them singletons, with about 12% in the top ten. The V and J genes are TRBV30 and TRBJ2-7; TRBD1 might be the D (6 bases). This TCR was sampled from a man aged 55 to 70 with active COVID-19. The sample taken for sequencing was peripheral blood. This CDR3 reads CAWSPQGGDEQYF. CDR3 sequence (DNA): TGTGCCTGGAGTCCACAGGGTGGAGACGAGCAGTACTTC.